Below, 12 T cell receptor beta chains from the same sample are listed, as sequenced in a study of T cell responses to AZD1222 COVID-19 vaccine. Sequencing used immunoSEQ multiplex PCR; TCRdb keeps in-frame clones, though not all of them. The sample lists around 220,000 clones, approximately 94% seen once, with approximately 1.7% in the top ten. This specimen was peripheral blood, taken 28 days after the second dose of the MenACWY control vaccine. These receptors originate from an adult who received the MenACWY meningococcal vaccine as a control.

The chain joins TRBV7-3 to TRBJ2-3; a weak D match, TRBD2 (7 bases). Trimming stripped 9 bases from V and 5 bases from J, with 15 bases between. CDR3 length: 13 amino acids. CDR1 and CDR2 from the germline V gene are SGHTA and FQGTGA. CDR3 nucleotides: TGTGCCAGTGCTGGGGGGGCGAAAGATACGCAGTATTTT. Amino acid sequence: CASAGGAKDTQYF. Full variable domain (missing parts from reference TRBV7-3 and TRBJ2-3): GAGVSQTPSNKVTEKGKYVELRCDPISGHTALYWYRQSLGQGPEFLIYFQGTGAADDSGLPNDRFFAVRPEGSVSTLKIQRTERGDSAVYLCASAGGAKDTQYFGPGTRLTVL.

This chain links TRBV4-1 with TRBJ1-2; 8 nucleotides line up with TRBD1. The V gene's germline CDR1 is MGHRA and CDR2 YSYEKL. V shed 0 bases, J shed 4 bases, and the junction held 4 bases outside the gene matches. The CDR3 length is 15 residues. The CDR3 spells CASSQDRDRSYGYTF. The CDR3 nucleotides are TGCGCCAGCAGCCAAGATCGGGACAGGAGCTATGGCTACACCTTC.

J is TRBJ1-1 and V is TRBV6-1; 8 positions match TRBD1. Unmatched junction bases numbered 14, after V lost 4 bases and J lost 7 bases. This CDR3 contains 16 residues. Germline V lookup: CDR1 MNHNS, CDR2 SASEGT. The CDR3 protein is CASSAKPGTGTLEAFF. The CDR3 DNA is TGTGCCAGCAGTGCCAAGCCCGGGACAGGTACCCTTGAAGCTTTCTTT.

The rearrangement joins TRBV7-9 to TRBJ2-7; 8 bases fit TRBD1. Trimming removed 1 base from V and 0 bases from J; junction bases left unmatched: 2. The length of the CDR3 is 15 residues. CDR1 and CDR2 (germline): SEHNR, FQNEAQ (reference sequence). The CDR3 region has the DNA TGTGCCAGCAGCTTAGTGCAGGGGGCCTCCTACGAGCAGTACTTC. Residues: CASSLVQGASYEQYF.

The V and J genes are TRBV3-1 (or the pseudogene TRBV3-2) and TRBJ2-2; D not certain. Germline-derived CDR1 and CDR2 are LGHDT and YNNKEL (reference sequence). V was pared by 0 bases and J by 0 bases, with 5 bases between. The CDR3 is made up of 15 amino acids. The CDR3 DNA sequence: TGTGCCAGCAGCCAAGAGACGGCGAACACCGGGGAGCTGTTTTTT. It is translated as CASSQETANTGELFF.

The V and J genes are TRBV11-2 and TRBJ2-1; perhaps TRBD2 as D (6 bases). The CDR3 contains 12 residues. V lost 5 bases and J 10 bases, leaving 12 bases between the germline ends. Germline V gene sequence: CDR1 SGHAT, CDR2 FQNNGV. The CDR3 here is CASSLPSDEQFF. The CDR3 DNA is TGTGCCAGCAGCCTCCCTAGCGACGAGCAGTTCTTC.

The sample holds one count of this clone. The genes are TRBV28 and TRBJ2-1, with D perhaps TRBD1 (6 bases). CDR3 length: 17 residues. Trimming cost V 11 bases and J 0 bases, with 23 bases left between them. Germline values: CDR1 MDHEN, CDR2 SYDVKM. CDR3 sequence: CAGTPAGTPLSYNEQFF. DNA of the CDR3: TGTGCCGGGACCCCAGCCGGGACACCCCTCTCCTACAATGAGCAGTTCTTC.

V usage is TRBV24-1 and J usage is TRBJ1-1; D gene unclear. The CDR3 loop spans 15 amino acids. Deletions cut 2 bases from V and 4 bases from J, with 13 bases between. Germline V gene sequence: CDR1 KGHDR, CDR2 SFDVKD. The CDR3 DNA reads TGTGCCACCAGTGATTCGAGCCGGGTGGGCACTGAAGCTTTCTTT. Translated, it gives CATSDSSRVGTEAFF.

The chain employs TRBV30 and TRBJ1-1, with D tentatively TRBD1 (6 bases). The V gene lost 1 base and the J gene lost 4 bases, with 13 bases spanning the gap. Germline V gene lookup returns CDR1 GTSNPN and CDR2 SVGIG (reference sequence). The CDR3 runs 14 residues. CDR3: CAWSANHRVTEAFF. CDR3 nucleotide sequence: TGTGCCTGGAGTGCAAACCACAGGGTCACTGAAGCTTTCTTT.

This rearrangement joins TRBV4-2 to TRBJ2-6, with a weak D call TRBD2 (6 bases). Germline assignment: CDR1 LGHNA and CDR2 YNFKEQ. The CDR3 covers 17 residues. V lost 1 base and J 4 bases, leaving 14 bases between the germline ends. The CDR3 here is CASSQAPRGNGANVLTF. The CDR3 DNA sequence: TGTGCCAGCAGCCAAGCCCCGCGGGGTAACGGGGCCAACGTCCTGACTTTC.

The chain recombines TRBV6-2 or TRBV6-3 with TRBJ1-5, with D perhaps TRBD1 (5 bases). Germline CDR1 and CDR2: MNHEY and SVGEGT. The CDR3 is 14 amino acids. Deletions cut 5 bases from V and 6 bases from J, with 14 bases between. CDR3 nucleotides: TGTGCCAGCAGTCCAATAAGGGGAACTCAGCCCCAGCATTTT. Translated: CASSPIRGTQPQHF.

This clone came up once. CDR3 region: CASSIRGINTGELFF. The CDR3 DNA reads TGTGCCAGTAGTATTAGGGGCATCAACACCGGGGAGCTGTTTTTT. The J gene is TRBJ2-2, the V gene TRBV19; the D gene is possibly TRBD1 (5 bases). Germline V gene data show CDR1 as LNHDA and CDR2 as SQIVND (reference sequence). This CDR3 is 15 amino acids long. V lost 3 bases and J 2 bases, leaving 10 bases between the germline ends. Supplemented by reference TRBV19 and TRBJ2-2, the full variable domain reads DGGITQSPKYLFRKEGQNVTLSCEQNLNHDAMYWYRQDPGQGLRLIYYSQIVNDFQKGDIAEGYSVSREKKESFPLTVTSAQKNPTAFYLCASSIRGINTGELFFGEGSRLTVL.